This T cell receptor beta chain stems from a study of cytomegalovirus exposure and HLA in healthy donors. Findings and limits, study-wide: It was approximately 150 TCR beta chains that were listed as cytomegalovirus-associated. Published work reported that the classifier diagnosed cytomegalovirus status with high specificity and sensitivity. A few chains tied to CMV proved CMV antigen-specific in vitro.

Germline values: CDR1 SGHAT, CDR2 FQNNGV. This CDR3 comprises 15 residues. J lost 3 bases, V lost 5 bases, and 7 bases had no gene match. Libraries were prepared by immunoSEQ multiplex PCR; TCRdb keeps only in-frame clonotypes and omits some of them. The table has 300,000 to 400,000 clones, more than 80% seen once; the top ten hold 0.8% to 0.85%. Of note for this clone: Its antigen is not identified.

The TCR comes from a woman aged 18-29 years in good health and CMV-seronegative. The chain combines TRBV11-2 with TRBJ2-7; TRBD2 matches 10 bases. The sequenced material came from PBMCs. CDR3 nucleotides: TGTGCCAGCAGCCACGGACTAGCGGAGTTCTACGAGCAGTACTTC. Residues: CASSHGLAEFYEQYF.